The entry that follows covers one TCR beta chain sequence. What it recognizes is unknown. Expressed TCRB transcripts were sequenced, since all the RNA that had been isolated was reverse transcribed. Clones were read by immunoSEQ multiplex PCR, and TCRdb kept only the in-frame ones, dropping some. The sample includes 600,000 to 700,000 clones, over 10% of them seen just once. Via CD45RO/CCR7/CD25/CD127/CD95/CD27, cells of the CD4+ naive, central memory, regulatory and stem cell-like memory subsets were sorted. This record comes from a study of beta chain features in type 1 diabetes. Findings and limits, study-wide: Type 1 diabetes patients had TCRB CDR3s that were shorter (moderately but significantly so) in all four CD4+ subsets. Here, the possible influence of HLA type (on TCRB rearrangement) remained unresolved.

The CDR3 is 14 amino acids. With 3 bases removed from V and 7 bases from J, the gap between germline ends came to 15 bases. CDR1 is KGHSH, CDR2 LQKENI, per germline. The receptor was derived from a man aged 30-40 years with type 1 diabetes. The genes are TRBV18 and TRBJ1-2; maybe TRBD1 (5 bases). Sequenced input: naive CD4+ T cells from blood. The CDR3 DNA follows: TGTGCCAGCTCACCGAGAGGGGAAGGGGTTGGCTACACCTTC. This gives the protein CASSPRGEGVGYTF.